One sample yielded the 27 T cell receptor beta chains listed below, sequenced in a study of control samples from healthy donors and cancer patients (dated by TCRdb to 2018 to 2020). Receptors were amplified or captured by the immunoSEQ multiplex PCR assay. What TCRdb holds here is the immuneACCESS table cut down to in-frame rearrangements. Part of the clones is not present; checked against another copy, under half of the missing clones reflect an unresolved V gene, and the others are unexplained. This sample holds approximately 120,000 clones; about 88% were observed only once. The leading ten clones occupy more than 1.5% of the sample. Sequencing was performed on blood. These receptors all stem from a man in his late teens or twenties in good health.

V and J are TRBV3-1 (or the pseudogene TRBV3-2) and TRBJ1-3; D uncertain. The CDR3 spans 13 residues. The V end lost 4 bases, the J end lost 7 bases, and 11 bases lay between the germline ends. Germline V CDR1 and CDR2: LGHDT, YNNKEL (reference sequence). CDR3 residues: CASSPAGWNTIYF. The CDR3 coding sequence is TGTGCCAGCAGCCCGGCCGGTTGGAACACCATATATTTT.

This clone has only a few counts. The V call is TRBV2, the J call TRBJ2-3, with 8 bases matching TRBD1. The CDR3 consists of 15 residues. The ends lost 6 bases at V and 5 bases at J; junction bases unmatched: 10. Germline values: CDR1 SNHLY, CDR2 FYNNEI. The CDR3 DNA reads as TGTGCCAGCAGAATCCAGGGGGCATATCAAGATACGCAGTATTTT. Its translation: CASRIQGAYQDTQYF.

This chain links TRBV28 with TRBJ2-4, with D possibly matching TRBD1 (5 bases). Trimming took off 6 bases at V and 7 bases at J, with 16 bases between the two ends. Looked up from germline, CDR1 is MDHEN and CDR2 is SYDVKM. The CDR3 is 14 residues long. CDR3 DNA: TGTGCCAGCAGCTTAAGGGCAGGGTGGAACATTCAGTACTTC. The encoded protein is CASSLRAGWNIQYF.

This clone has only one observation. The rearrangement joins TRBV10-3 to TRBJ1-2, with D possibly being TRBD1 (6 bases). The CDR3 length is 13 residues. V dropped 8 bases and J dropped 2 bases, with 12 bases sitting between them. Germline V gene lookup returns CDR1 ENHRY and CDR2 SYGVKD. The CDR3, as DNA: TGTGCCATCCTTGGACAGAGCAACTATGGCTACACCTTC. Amino acids: CAILGQSNYGYTF.

V is TRBV28 and J is TRBJ2-3, with 9 bases identical to TRBD2. This CDR3 region has 16 residues. Germline V gives CDR1 MDHEN, CDR2 SYDVKM. The V and J ends lost 0 bases and 10 bases, in that order; junction bases with no gene match: 11. The DNA for the CDR3 is TGTGCCAGCAGTTTATGGTGGGCGGGAGGGTCCGTTGCGCAGTATTTT. Translated: CASSLWWAGGSVAQYF.

The V call is TRBV7-3, the J call TRBJ2-1; 8 nucleotides align to TRBD1. V gave up 5 bases and J gave up 7 bases; unmatched junction bases: 13. CDR1 is SGHTA and CDR2 is FQGTGA in the germline V gene. The CDR3 totals 16 residues. The CDR3 region has the DNA TGTGCCAGCAGCCGTCCCGGGACAGGCGCGGGAAATGAGCAGTTCTTC. Amino acids: CASSRPGTGAGNEQFF.

CDR3 in amino acids: CASSQNFYATQYF. The CDR3 DNA reads TGCGCCAGCAGCCAAAACTTCTATGCGACCCAGTACTTC. This rearrangement joins TRBV4-3 to TRBJ2-5; D is unclear. Germline values: CDR1 LGHNA, CDR2 YSLEER. This CDR3 spans 13 amino acids. V dropped 2 bases and J dropped 7 bases, with 11 bases sitting between them.

V usage is TRBV10-2 and J usage is TRBJ1-5, with D possibly TRBD1 on 5 matching bases. Germline V gives CDR1 WSHSY, CDR2 SAAADI. V lost 3 bases to trimming and J lost 11 bases, with 17 bases between them. The CDR3 spans 14 residues. The CDR3 loop reads CASSDGGVYTAQHF. CDR3 coding DNA: TGCGCCAGCAGTGACGGAGGGGTTTACACAGCCCAGCATTTT.

CDR3: CASSGLAGPGELFF. The DNA of the CDR3 is TGTGCCAGCAGCGGACTAGCAGGTCCCGGGGAGCTGTTTTTT. The V and J genes are TRBV6-5 and TRBJ2-2; 8 bases are a match to TRBD2. Trimming removed 6 bases from V and 6 bases from J; junction bases left unmatched: 6. CDR3 length: 14 residues. CDR1 is MNHEY, CDR2 SVGAGI, per germline.

The gene calls are TRBV3-1 (or the pseudogene TRBV3-2) and TRBJ1-4, with D perhaps matching TRBD1 (6 bases). Trimming took off 6 bases at V and 3 bases at J, with 14 bases between the two ends. The CDR3 runs to 15 residues. Looked up from germline, CDR1 is LGHDT and CDR2 is YNNKEL (reference sequence). CDR3 coding DNA: TGTGCCAGCAGTGCCAGGGGTAGGGCTAATGAAAAACTGTTTTTT. As protein: CASSARGRANEKLFF.

The rearrangement links TRBV5-4 to TRBJ2-3; D is possibly TRBD1 (6 bases). Germline V gives CDR1 SGHNT, CDR2 YYREEE (reference sequence). This CDR3 has 15 amino acids. Trimming stripped 4 bases from V and 2 bases from J, with 14 bases between. Here the CDR3 reads CASSGADSSTDTQYF. In nucleotides, the CDR3 is TGTGCCAGCAGCGGAGCGGACAGCTCCACAGATACGCAGTATTTT. Drawing the rest from reference TRBV5-4 and TRBJ2-3, the complete variable domain is ETGVTQSPTHLIKTRGQQVTLRCSSQSGHNTVSWYQQALGQGPQFIFQYYREEENGRGNFPPRFSGLQFPNYSSELNVNALELDDSALYLCASSGADSSTDTQYFGPGTRLTVL.

The chain links TRBV7-2 to TRBJ1-5; TRBD1 matches at 7 bases. Germline V gene sequence: CDR1 SGHTA, CDR2 FQGNSA. The CDR3 loop spans 15 amino acids. The junction had 6 bases not matched to a gene; V was cut back by 2 bases and J by 5 bases. CDR3 sequence: CASSLNRGTDQPQHF. CDR3 nucleotide sequence: TGTGCCAGCAGCTTAAACAGGGGTACGGATCAGCCCCAGCATTTT.

The CDR3 protein is CASRARLSNTEAFF. In DNA, the CDR3 is TGTGCCAGCAGAGCCAGACTTTCCAACACTGAAGCTTTCTTT. The chain employs TRBV27 and TRBJ1-1; D uncertain. V was clipped by 6 bases and J by 2 bases, with 13 bases between them. This CDR3 spans 14 amino acids. Germline V gene data show CDR1 as MNHEY and CDR2 as SMNVEV (reference sequence).

J is TRBJ2-7 and V is TRBV5-1; maybe TRBD2 (5 bases). V lost 5 bases to trimming and J lost 3 bases, with 15 bases between them. The CDR3 sequence is 14 residues long. In germline, CDR1 is SGHRS, CDR2 YFSETQ. The CDR3 region is CASSGPKRDYEQYF. In DNA form, the CDR3 reads TGCGCCAGCAGTGGGCCAAAACGGGACTACGAGCAGTACTTC.

This sequence joins TRBV10-3 and TRBJ2-1, with 11 bases fitting TRBD2. CDR1 and CDR2 from the germline V gene are ENHRY and SYGVKD. This CDR3 comprises 15 residues. V lost 0 bases to trimming and J lost 15 bases; unmatched junction nucleotides: 10. The CDR3 spells CAISESDGSGRDRFF. The CDR3 region has the DNA TGTGCCATCAGTGAGTCTGACGGTAGCGGGAGGGATCGGTTCTTC.

This chain joins TRBV19 and TRBJ1-1; a weak D match, TRBD1 (6 bases). Germline assignment: CDR1 LNHDA and CDR2 SQIVND (reference sequence). V lost 2 bases and J lost 6, with 22 bases in between. The CDR3 runs to 17 residues. CDR3 loop: CASSISGTRQVLAEAFF. The CDR3 DNA follows: TGTGCCAGTAGTATATCGGGTACCCGACAGGTCTTGGCTGAAGCTTTCTTT.

This chain links TRBV10-1 with TRBJ2-1, with D perhaps assigned TRBD1 or TRBD2 (5 bases each). The V gene's germline CDR1 is WNHNN and CDR2 SYGVQD (reference sequence). The V end lost 5 bases, the J end lost 6 bases, and 8 bases lay between the germline ends. The CDR3 extends over 12 amino acids. CDR3 loop: CASSRDVNEQFF. The CDR3 nucleotides are TGCGCCAGCAGTAGGGACGTCAATGAGCAGTTCTTC.

This chain joins TRBV27 and TRBJ2-1; 11 bases agree with TRBD2. Germline loops: CDR1 MNHEY, CDR2 SMNVEV (reference sequence). This CDR3 has 19 amino acids. With V trimmed by 2 bases and J by 2 bases, 11 bases remained unmatched. The CDR3 DNA follows: TGTGCCAGCAGTTTAAATCCCCCCCGACTAGCGGGAACCTACAATGAGCAGTTCTTC. This sequence encodes CASSLNPPRLAGTYNEQFF.

The chain uses TRBV11-2 and TRBJ1-1; 7 bases are a match to TRBD1. Germline CDR1 and CDR2: SGHAT and FQNNGV. V gave up 3 bases and J gave up 5 bases; unmatched junction bases: 9. The CDR3 extends over 15 amino acids. CDR3 in DNA: TGTGCCAGCAGCTTCAGAGAGGGGGCAAGGACTGAAGCTTTCTTT. It yields the protein CASSFREGARTEAFF.

The chain carries TRBV7-9 and TRBJ2-1, with D possibly being TRBD1 (6 bases). Trimming took off 6 bases at V and 9 bases at J, with 9 bases between the two ends. CDR3 length: 11 residues. Germline lookup yields CDR1 SEHNR and CDR2 FQNEAQ (reference sequence). In DNA form, the CDR3 reads TGTGCCAGCAGACCAGGGGCTGAGCAGTTCTTC. It codes for CASRPGAEQFF.

The V call is TRBV7-6, the J call TRBJ2-7; TRBD2 matches 14 bases. Germline V CDR1 and CDR2: SGHVS, FNYEAQ. The V gene end was trimmed by 5 bases and the J gene end by 8 bases; junction bases not matched to a gene: 8. The CDR3 sequence is 15 residues long. CDR3 DNA sequence: TGTGCCAGCAGCAAGGGGACTAGCGGGAGAAGGAAGCAGTACTTC. Its protein is CASSKGTSGRRKQYF.

The genes are TRBV11-2 and TRBJ1-1; D remains unclear. This CDR3 comprises 9 residues. Trimming removed 5 bases at V and 11 bases at J, with 6 bases between. Germline V lookup: CDR1 SGHAT, CDR2 FQNNGV. CDR3 protein: CASSPGAFF. DNA for the CDR3: TGTGCCAGCAGCCCCGGGGCTTTCTTT.

The V and J genes are TRBV5-1 and TRBJ2-1, with a tentative D call TRBD1 (5 bases). The length of the CDR3 is 15 residues. Germline values: CDR1 SGHRS, CDR2 YFSETQ. Trimming shortened V by 1 base and J by 5 bases, and 13 bases separated the two germline ends. The CDR3 protein is CASSLTGPHHNEQFF. The CDR3 DNA reads TGCGCCAGCAGCTTGACAGGACCTCATCACAATGAGCAGTTCTTC.

The chain combines TRBV6-5 with TRBJ2-1; D gene uncertain. This CDR3 region has 16 residues. Germline assignment: CDR1 MNHEY and CDR2 SVGAGI. The germline V and J ends were trimmed by 2 bases and 9 bases, with 20 bases remaining between them. The CDR3 loop reads CASSYALELLQCEQFF. The CDR3 DNA reads TGTGCCAGCAGTTACGCATTAGAGCTCCTCCAATGTGAGCAGTTCTTC.

This clone was observed once. The chain combines TRBV14 with TRBJ1-2; D might be TRBD1 (5 bases). From germline, CDR1 is SGHDN and CDR2 FVKESK. V lost 1 base and J 8 bases, leaving 14 bases between the germline ends. The CDR3 has 14 amino acids. The CDR3 reads CASSQAGTYRGYTF. The CDR3 coding sequence is TGTGCCAGCAGCCAAGCAGGGACGTACAGGGGCTACACCTTC.

This chain joins TRBV24-1 and TRBJ1-1; perhaps TRBD1 as D (6 bases). Germline V CDR1 and CDR2: KGHDR, SFDVKD. CDR3 length equals 13 residues. Trimming shortened V by 3 bases and J by 11 bases, and 15 bases separated the two germline ends. CDR3 sequence (DNA): TGTGCCACCAGTGATGGGGGGCGGGGTGAGGCTTTCTTT. It encodes CATSDGGRGEAFF.

The genes are TRBV10-3 and TRBJ2-3, with TRBD2 matching 9 bases. V shed 6 bases, J shed 2 bases, and the junction held 18 bases outside the gene matches. The V gene's germline CDR1 is ENHRY and CDR2 SYGVKD. This CDR3 is 19 amino acids long. The CDR3 nucleotides are TGTGCCATCAGCTACCCAGCGGGAGGCACCCACAAAAACACAGATACGCAGTATTTT. It is translated as CAISYPAGGTHKNTDTQYF.